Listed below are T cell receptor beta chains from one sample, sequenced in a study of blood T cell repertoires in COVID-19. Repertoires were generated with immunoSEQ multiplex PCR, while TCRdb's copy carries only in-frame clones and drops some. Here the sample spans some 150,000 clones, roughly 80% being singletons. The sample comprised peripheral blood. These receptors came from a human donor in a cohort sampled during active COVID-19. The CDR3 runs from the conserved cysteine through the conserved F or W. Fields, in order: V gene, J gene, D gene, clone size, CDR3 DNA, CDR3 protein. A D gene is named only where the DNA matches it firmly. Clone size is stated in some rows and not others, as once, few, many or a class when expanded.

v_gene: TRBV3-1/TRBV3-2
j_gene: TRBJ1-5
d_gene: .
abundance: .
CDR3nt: TGTGCCAGCAGCCAACAGCCAGGGAATCAGCCCCAGCATTTT
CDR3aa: CASSQQPGNQPQHF

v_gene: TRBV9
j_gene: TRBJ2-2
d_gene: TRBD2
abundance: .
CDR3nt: TGTGCCAGCAGCGTTAGCGGGAGGAGGGACACCGGGGAGCTGTTTTTT
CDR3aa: CASSVSGRRDTGELFF

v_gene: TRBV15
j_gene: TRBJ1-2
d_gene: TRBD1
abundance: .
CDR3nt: TGTGCCACCAGCACAGACAGGGGGCGGAATGGCTACACCTTC
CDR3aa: CATSTDRGRNGYTF

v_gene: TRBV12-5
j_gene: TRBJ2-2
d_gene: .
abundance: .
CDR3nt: TGTGCTAGTGGTTTCCAGGGCGGCGGGGAGCTGTTTTTT
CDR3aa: CASGFQGGGELFF

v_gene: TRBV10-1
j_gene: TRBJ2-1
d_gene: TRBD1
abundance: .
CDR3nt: TGCGCCAGCAGTGAGCCCACCGGGACAGGGGGCAAGAATGAGCAGTTCTTC
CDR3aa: CASSEPTGTGGKNEQFF

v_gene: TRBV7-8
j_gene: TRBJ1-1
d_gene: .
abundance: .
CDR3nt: TGTGCCAGCAGCTTAAAGTCAAGTAGAACGGGGGGGGTCGGTTCGGCTGAAGCTTTCTTT
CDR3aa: CASSLKSSRTGGVGSAEAFF

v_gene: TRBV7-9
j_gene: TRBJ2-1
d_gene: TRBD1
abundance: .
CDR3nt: TGTGCCAGCAGCTTAGCGCTACAGGGGAGATACAATGAGCAGTTCTTC
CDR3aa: CASSLALQGRYNEQFF

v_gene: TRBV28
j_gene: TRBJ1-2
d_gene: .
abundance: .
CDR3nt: TGTGCCAGCAGTCCTTGGGGGGGCCTGGAGGGCTATGGCTACACCTTC
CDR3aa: CASSPWGGLEGYGYTF

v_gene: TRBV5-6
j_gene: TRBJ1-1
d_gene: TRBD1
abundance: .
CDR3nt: TGTGCCAGCAGCGTAGGACAGGGGATGAACACTGAAGCTTTCTTT
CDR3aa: CASSVGQGMNTEAFF

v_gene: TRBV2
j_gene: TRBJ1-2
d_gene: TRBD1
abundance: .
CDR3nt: TGTGCCAGCAGAGACAGGGGATTAGACTATGGCTACACCTTC
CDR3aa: CASRDRGLDYGYTF

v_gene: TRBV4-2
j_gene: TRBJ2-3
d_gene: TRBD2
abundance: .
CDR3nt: TGTGCCAGCAGCCAGCCCGGGGGGGGCAATTCCGCAGATACGCAGTATTTT
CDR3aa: CASSQPGGGNSADTQYF

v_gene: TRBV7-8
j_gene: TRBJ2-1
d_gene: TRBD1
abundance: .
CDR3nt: TGTGCCAGCAGGGCAACAGGGGTCCCCTACAATGAGCAGTTCTTC
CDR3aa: CASRATGVPYNEQFF

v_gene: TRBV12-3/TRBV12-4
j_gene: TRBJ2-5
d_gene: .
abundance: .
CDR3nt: TGTGCCAGCAGTTTTAATGGCGGGGAGACCCAGTACTTC
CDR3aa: CASSFNGGETQYF

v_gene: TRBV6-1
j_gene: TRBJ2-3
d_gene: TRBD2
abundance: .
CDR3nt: TGTGCCAGCAGTGAAGGTAGCGGGAGGGCAGATACGCAGTATTTT
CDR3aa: CASSEGSGRADTQYF

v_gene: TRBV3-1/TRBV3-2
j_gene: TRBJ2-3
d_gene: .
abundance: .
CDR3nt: TGTGCCAGCAGCCCCCCCCGAGGCAGGGTGGATACAGATACGCAGTATTTT
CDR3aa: CASSPPRGRVDTDTQYF

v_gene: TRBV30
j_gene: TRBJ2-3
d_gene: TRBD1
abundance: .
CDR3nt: TGTGCCTGGGGGACAGGGGGCGTTCGGGATACGCAGTATTTT
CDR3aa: CAWGTGGVRDTQYF

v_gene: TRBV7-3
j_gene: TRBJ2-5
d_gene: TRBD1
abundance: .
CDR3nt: TGTGCCAGCAGCCGACAGGGGCTGGGAGAGACCCAGTACTTC
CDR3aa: CASSRQGLGETQYF

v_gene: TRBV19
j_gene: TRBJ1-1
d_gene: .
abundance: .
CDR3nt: TGTGCCAGTAGTATTGGACAGACCGGCACTGAAGCTTTCTTT
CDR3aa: CASSIGQTGTEAFF

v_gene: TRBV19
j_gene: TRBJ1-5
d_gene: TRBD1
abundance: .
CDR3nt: TGTGCCAGTAGCACGACAGGGGGCAATCAGCCCCAGCATTTT
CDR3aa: CASSTTGGNQPQHF

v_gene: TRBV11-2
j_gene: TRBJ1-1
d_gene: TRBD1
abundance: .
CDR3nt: TGTGCCAGCAGCCCTACAGGGGTGAACACTGAAGCTTTCTTT
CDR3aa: CASSPTGVNTEAFF

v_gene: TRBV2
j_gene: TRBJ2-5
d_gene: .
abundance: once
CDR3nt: TGTGCCAGCAGTGCGGGTCAAGAGACCCAGTACTTC
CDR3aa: CASSAGQETQYF

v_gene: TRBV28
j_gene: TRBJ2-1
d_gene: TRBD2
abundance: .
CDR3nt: TGTGCCAGCAGTTTAGTGAGCGGACTAGCGGGAGAGGATGAGCAGTTCTTC
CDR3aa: CASSLVSGLAGEDEQFF

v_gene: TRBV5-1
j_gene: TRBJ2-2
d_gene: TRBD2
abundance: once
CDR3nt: TGCGCCAGCAGCTTGGTTCGGGGGGAGCGAACTAGTTTGCTCACCGGGGAGCTGTTTTTT
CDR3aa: CASSLVRGERTSLLTGELFF

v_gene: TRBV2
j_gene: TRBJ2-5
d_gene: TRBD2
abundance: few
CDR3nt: TGTGCCAGCAGCGGGGGACTAGTCTATGAGACCCAGTACTTC
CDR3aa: CASSGGLVYETQYF

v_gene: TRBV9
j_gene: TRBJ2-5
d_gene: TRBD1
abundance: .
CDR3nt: TGTGCCAGCAGCCGAACAAACCAGGGGGCTCAGGAGACCCAGTACTTC
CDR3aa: CASSRTNQGAQETQYF

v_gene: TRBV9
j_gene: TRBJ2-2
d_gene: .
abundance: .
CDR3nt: TGTGCCAGCACACAGGGGGGGAGGAACACCGGGGAGCTGTTTTTT
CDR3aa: CASTQGGRNTGELFF

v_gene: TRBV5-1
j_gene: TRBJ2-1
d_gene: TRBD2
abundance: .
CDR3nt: TGCGCCAGCAGCTTGGTTATAGCGGGAGACCAAAATGAGCAGTTCTTC
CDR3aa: CASSLVIAGDQNEQFF

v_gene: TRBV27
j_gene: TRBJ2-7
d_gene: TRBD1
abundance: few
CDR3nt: TGTGCCAGCAGTTCCCGGACAGGGGGCTCCATTACCTACGAGCAGTACTTC
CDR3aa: CASSSRTGGSITYEQYF

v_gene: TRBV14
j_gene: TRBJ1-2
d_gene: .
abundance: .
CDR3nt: TGTGCCAGCAGCCAAGATCGGGAAGCTGCCTATGGCTACACCTTC
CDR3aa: CASSQDREAAYGYTF

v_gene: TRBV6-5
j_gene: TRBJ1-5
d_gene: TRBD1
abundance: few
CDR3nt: TGTGCCACCGTCCGGGACAGGGCCAATCAGCCCCAGCATTTT
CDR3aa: CATVRDRANQPQHF

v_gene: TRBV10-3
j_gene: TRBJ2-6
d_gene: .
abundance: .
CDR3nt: TGTGCCATCAGTGAGTCTAAGCCTGGGGCCAACGTCCTGACTTTC
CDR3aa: CAISESKPGANVLTF

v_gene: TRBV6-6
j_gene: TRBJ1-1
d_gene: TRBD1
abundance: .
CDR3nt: TGTGCCAGCCTTTCCGGGACAGGGGCCATGAATACTGAAGCTTTCTTT
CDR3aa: CASLSGTGAMNTEAFF

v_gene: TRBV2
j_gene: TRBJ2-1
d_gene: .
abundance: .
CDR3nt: TGTGCCAGCTTAAGCGAGGCCTCCTACAATGAGCAGTTCTTC
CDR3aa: CASLSEASYNEQFF

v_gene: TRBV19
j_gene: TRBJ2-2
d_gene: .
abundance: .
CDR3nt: TGTGCCAGTGGAAACGCGCAGGGTTCTTACACCGGGGAGCTGTTTTTT
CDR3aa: CASGNAQGSYTGELFF

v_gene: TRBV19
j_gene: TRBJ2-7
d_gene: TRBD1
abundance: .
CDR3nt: TGTGCCAGTAGTTCCTTACGACAGGGGGAGCAGTACTTC
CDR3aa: CASSSLRQGEQYF

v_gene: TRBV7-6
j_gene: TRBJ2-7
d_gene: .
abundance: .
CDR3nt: TGTGCCAGCAGCTTAGATCCCTCCTCCTACGAGCAGTACTTC
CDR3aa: CASSLDPSSYEQYF

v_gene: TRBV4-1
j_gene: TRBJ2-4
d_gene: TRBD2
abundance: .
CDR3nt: TGCGCCAGCAGCCAGCCCAGGACTAGCGGATTCAAAAACATTCAGTACTTC
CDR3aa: CASSQPRTSGFKNIQYF

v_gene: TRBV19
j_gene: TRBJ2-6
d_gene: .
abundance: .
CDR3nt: TGTGCCAGTAGTAGGGGCAGGGGAGATAATTCTGGGGCCAACGTCCTGACTTTC
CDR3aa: CASSRGRGDNSGANVLTF

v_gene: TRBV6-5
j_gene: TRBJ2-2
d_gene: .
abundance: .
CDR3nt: TGTGCCAGCACCCAAGCCGGCCGGGCCGGGGAGCTGTTTTTT
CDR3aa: CASTQAGRAGELFF

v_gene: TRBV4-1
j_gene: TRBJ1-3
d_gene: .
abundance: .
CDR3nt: TGCGCCAGCAGCCAAGGTATTGGAAACACCATATATTTT
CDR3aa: CASSQGIGNTIYF

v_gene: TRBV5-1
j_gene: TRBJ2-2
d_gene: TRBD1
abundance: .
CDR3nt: TGCGCCAGCAGCACCCGACAGGGGGCTGGCGGGGAGCTGTTTTTT
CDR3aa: CASSTRQGAGGELFF

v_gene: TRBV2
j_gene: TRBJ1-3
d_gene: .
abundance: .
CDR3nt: TGTGCCAGCAGGCGGCGGGGACGGGACTCTGGAAACACCATATATTTT
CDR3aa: CASRRRGRDSGNTIYF

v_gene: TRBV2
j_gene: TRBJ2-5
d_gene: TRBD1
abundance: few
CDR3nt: TGTGCCAGCAGTGGGGGACAGGGTAGACAAGAGACCCAGTACTTC
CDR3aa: CASSGGQGRQETQYF

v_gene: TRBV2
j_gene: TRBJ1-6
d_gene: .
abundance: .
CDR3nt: TGTGCCAGCAGTGAGGCAGAAGTTTATAATTCACCCCTCCACTTT
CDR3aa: CASSEAEVYNSPLHF

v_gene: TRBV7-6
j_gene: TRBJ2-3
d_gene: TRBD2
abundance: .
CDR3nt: TGTGCCAGCAGCTTAGACGCTAGCGGGGGTAGCACAGATACGCAGTATTTT
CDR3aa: CASSLDASGGSTDTQYF

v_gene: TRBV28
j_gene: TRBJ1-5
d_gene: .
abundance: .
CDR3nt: TGTGCCAGCAGTTTACCGGACAGTTTCAAGCCCCAGCATTTT
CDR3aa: CASSLPDSFKPQHF

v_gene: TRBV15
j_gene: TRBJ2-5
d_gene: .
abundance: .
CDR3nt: TGTGCCACCAGCAGAGATCAGAGGGAGACCCAGTACTTC
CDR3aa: CATSRDQRETQYF

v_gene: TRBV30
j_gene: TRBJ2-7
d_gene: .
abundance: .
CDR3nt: TGTGCCTGGGGGGAAACGACAGGTTTCTCCTACGAGCAGTACTTC
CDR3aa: CAWGETTGFSYEQYF